This T cell receptor (beta chain) was sequenced during a study of identifying expanded T cells in peripheral blood. Study conclusions and caveats: Over about two and four weeks, about 15 and 19 clones changed, versus approximately 1.2 between replicates.

Germline CDR1 MNHEY, CDR2 SMNVEV (reference sequence). V lost 2 bases, J lost 1 base, and 8 bases lay in between. The length of the CDR3 is 14 residues. As concerns this clone: Its target is unknown. The sample contains more than one DNA sequence encoding this CDR3.

Profiled with immunoSEQ multiplex PCR; TCRdb holds only in-frame clones, not every one. In the table there are tens of thousands of clones, about 85% of which are singletons. The V gene is TRBV27, the J gene TRBJ1-1; no reliable D call. This TCR came from a person aged 18 to 75 in good health. Sequenced material: blood. CDR3 bases: TGTGCCAGCAGTTTACGGCCAGGGAACACTGAAGCTTTCTTT. It yields the protein CASSLRPGNTEAFF.